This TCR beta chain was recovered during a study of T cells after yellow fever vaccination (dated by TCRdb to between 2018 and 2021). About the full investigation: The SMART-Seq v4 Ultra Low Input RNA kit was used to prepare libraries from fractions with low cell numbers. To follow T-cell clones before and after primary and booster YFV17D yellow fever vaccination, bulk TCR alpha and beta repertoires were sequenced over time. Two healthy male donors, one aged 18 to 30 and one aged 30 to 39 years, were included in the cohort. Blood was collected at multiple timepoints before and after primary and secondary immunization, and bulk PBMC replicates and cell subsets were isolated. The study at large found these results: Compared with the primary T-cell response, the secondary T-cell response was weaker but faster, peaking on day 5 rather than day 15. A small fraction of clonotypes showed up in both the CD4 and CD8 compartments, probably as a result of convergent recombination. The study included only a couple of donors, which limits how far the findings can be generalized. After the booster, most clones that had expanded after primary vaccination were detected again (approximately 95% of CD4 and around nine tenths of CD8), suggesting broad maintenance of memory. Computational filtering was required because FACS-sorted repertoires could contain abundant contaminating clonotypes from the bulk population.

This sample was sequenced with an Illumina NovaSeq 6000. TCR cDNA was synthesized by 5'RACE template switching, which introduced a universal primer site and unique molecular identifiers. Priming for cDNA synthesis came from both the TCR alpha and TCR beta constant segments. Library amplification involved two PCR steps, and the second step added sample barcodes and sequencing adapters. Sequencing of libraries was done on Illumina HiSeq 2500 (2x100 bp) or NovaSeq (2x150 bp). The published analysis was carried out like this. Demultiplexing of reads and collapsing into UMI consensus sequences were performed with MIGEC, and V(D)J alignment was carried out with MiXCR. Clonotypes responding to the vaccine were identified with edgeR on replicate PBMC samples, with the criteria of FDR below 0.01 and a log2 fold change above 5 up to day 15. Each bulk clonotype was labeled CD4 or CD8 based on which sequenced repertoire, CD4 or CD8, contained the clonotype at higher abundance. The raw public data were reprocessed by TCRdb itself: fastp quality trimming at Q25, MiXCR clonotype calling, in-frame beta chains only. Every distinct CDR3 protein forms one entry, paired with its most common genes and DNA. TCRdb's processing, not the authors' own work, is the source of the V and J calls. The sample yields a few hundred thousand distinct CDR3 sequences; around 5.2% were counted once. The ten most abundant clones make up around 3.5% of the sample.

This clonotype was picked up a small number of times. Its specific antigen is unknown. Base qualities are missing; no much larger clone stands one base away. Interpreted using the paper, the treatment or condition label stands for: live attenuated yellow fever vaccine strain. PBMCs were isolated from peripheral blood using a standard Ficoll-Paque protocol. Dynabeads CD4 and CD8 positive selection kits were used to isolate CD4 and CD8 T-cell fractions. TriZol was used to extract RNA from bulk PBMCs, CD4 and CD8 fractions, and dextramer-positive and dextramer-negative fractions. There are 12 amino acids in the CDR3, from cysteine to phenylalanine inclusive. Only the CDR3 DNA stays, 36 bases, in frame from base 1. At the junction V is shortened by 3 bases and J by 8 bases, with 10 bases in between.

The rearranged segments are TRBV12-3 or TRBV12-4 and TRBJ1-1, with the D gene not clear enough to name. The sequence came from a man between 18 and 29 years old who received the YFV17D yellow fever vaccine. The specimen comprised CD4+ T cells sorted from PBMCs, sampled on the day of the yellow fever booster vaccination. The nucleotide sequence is TGTGCCAGCAGTTTTTACAGAAGCGAAGCTTTCTTT. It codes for CASSFYRSEAFF.